This T cell receptor (beta chain) was identified during a study of shared clonotypes between healthy human individuals. Study-wide context: CD4 naive cells filled three plates per donor, CD4 memory three, CD8 naive two and CD8 memory one.

The study, taken as a whole, reports: There were few donors, and this limited the genetic and exposure-history diversity represented. Clonotypes not shared had lower generation probabilities than those common to all four donors. Depth was large, yet rarefaction showed that sorted-subset sequencing was incomplete.

Naive CD8 isolation took CD45RO-negative cells positively selected for CCR7 and excluded terminally differentiated effector memory CD45RA+ cells. On this clone itself: The antigen remains unidentified.

Clones were read by immunoSEQ multiplex PCR, and TCRdb kept only the in-frame ones, dropping some. The sample includes about 2.1 million clones, 93% seen only once; the top ten take about 1.7%. Germline V gene lookup returns CDR1 SGHTA and CDR2 FQGNSA. V lost 1 base and J lost 6, with 8 bases in between. The CDR3 extends over 13 amino acids. The V call is TRBV7-2, the J call TRBJ2-3, with D uncertain. The sequence came from a young man in good health. Some clones in this sample may be carry-over from other donors' samples. Input material: naive CD8+ T cells from PBMCs. The CDR3 loop reads CASSLERGDTQYF. The CDR3 coding sequence is TGTGCCAGCAGCTTAGAACGAGGTGATACGCAGTATTTT.